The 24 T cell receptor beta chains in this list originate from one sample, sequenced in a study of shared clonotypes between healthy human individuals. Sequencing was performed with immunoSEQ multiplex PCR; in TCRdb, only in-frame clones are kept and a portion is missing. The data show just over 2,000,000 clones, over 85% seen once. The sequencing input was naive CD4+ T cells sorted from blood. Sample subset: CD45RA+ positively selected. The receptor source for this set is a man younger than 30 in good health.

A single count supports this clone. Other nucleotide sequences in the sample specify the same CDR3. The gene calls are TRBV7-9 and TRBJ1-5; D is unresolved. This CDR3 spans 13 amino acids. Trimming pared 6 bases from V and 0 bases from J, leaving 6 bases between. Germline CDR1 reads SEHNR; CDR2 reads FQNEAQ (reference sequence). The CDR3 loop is CASSRDSNQPQHF. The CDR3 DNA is TGTGCCAGCAGTCGGGATAGCAATCAGCCCCAGCATTTT. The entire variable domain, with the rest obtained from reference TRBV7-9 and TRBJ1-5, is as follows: DTGVSQNPRHKITKRGQNVTFRCDPISEHNRLYWYRQTLGQGPEFLTYFQNEAQLEKSRLLSDRFSAERPKGSFSTLEIQRTEQGDSAMYLCASSRDSNQPQHFGDGTRLSIL.

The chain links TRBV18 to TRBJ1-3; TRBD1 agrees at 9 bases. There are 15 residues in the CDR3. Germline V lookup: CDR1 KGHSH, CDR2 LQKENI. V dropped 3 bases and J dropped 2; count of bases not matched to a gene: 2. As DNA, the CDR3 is TGTGCCAGCTCACCGGGGGACAGGGCTGGAAACACCATATATTTT. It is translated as CASSPGDRAGNTIYF.

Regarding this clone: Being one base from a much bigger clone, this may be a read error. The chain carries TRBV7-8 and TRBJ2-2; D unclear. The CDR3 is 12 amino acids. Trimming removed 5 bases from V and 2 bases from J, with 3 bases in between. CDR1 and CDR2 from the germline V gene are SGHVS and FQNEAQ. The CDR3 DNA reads TGTGCCAGCAGCATAAACACCGGGGAGCTGTTTTTT. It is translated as CASSINTGELFF. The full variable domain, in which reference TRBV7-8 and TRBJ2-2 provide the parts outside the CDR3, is GAGVSQSPRYKVAKRGQDVALRCDPISGHVSLFWYQQALGQGPEFLTYFQNEAQLDKSGLPSDRFFAERPEGSVSTLKIQRTQQEDSAVYLCASSINTGELFFGEGSRLTVL.

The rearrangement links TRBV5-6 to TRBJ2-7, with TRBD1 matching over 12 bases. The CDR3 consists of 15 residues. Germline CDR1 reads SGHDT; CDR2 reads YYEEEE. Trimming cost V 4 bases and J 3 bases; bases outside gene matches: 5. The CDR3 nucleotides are TGTGCCAGCAGCGTTGGGACAGGGGGCGTCTACGAGCAGTACTTC. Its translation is CASSVGTGGVYEQYF.

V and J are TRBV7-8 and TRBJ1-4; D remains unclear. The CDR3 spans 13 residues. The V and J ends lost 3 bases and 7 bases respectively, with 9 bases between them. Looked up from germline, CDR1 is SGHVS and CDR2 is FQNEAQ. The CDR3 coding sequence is TGTGCCAGCAGCTTCCGGACCGTTGAAAAACTGTTTTTT. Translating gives CASSFRTVEKLFF. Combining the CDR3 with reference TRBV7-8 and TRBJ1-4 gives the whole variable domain GAGVSQSPRYKVAKRGQDVALRCDPISGHVSLFWYQQALGQGPEFLTYFQNEAQLDKSGLPSDRFFAERPEGSVSTLKIQRTQQEDSAVYLCASSFRTVEKLFFGSGTQLSVL.

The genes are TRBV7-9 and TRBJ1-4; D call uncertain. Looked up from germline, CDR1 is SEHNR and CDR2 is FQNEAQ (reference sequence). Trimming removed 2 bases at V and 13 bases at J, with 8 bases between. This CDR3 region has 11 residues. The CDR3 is CASSLTAGLFF. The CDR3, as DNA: TGTGCCAGCAGCTTAACTGCAGGACTGTTTTTT.

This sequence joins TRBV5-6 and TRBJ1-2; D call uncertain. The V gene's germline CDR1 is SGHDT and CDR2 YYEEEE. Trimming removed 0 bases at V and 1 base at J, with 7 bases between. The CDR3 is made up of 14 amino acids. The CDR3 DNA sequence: TGTGCCAGCAGCTTGGAACAGTATAACTATGGCTACACCTTC. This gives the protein CASSLEQYNYGYTF.

CDR3 bases: TGTGCCAGCAGGAAGGGAGATTATGGCTACACCTTC. It is translated as CASRKGDYGYTF. The rearrangement joins TRBV6-6 to TRBJ1-2; D is unresolved. Germline V CDR1 and CDR2: MNHNY, SVGAGI (reference sequence). The CDR3 loop spans 12 amino acids. V was clipped by 6 bases and J by 5 bases, with 10 bases between them.

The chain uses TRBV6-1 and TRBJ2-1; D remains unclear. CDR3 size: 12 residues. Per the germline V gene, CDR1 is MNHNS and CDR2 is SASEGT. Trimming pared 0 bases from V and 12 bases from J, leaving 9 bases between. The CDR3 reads CASSEAELAQFF. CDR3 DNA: TGTGCCAGCAGTGAAGCTGAACTGGCGCAGTTCTTC.

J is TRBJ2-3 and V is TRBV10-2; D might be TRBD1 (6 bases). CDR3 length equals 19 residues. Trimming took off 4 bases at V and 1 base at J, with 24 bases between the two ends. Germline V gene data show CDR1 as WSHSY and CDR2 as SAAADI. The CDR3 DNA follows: TGCGCCAGCAGTGTCCCACGAGCGGTACAGGGAAAGGGCACAGATACGCAGTATTTT. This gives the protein CASSVPRAVQGKGTDTQYF.

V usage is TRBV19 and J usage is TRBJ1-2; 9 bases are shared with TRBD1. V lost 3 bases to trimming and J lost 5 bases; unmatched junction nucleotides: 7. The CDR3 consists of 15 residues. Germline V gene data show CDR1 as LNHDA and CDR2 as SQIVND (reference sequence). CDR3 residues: CASSIPGQGFYGYTF. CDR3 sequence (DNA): TGTGCCAGTAGTATCCCGGGACAGGGTTTTTATGGCTACACCTTC.

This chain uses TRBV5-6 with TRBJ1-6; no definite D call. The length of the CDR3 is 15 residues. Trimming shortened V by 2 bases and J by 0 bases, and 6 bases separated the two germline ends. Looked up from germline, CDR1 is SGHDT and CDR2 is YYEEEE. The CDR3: CASSLRNSYNSPLHF. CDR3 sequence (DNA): TGTGCCAGCAGCTTAAGAAACTCCTATAATTCACCCCTCCACTTT.

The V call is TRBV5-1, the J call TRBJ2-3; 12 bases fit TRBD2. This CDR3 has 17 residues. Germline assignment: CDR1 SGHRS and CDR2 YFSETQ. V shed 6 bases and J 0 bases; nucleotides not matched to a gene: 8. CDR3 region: CASTDGTSGPSTDTQYF. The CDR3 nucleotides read TGCGCCAGCACCGACGGGACTAGCGGGCCTAGCACAGATACGCAGTATTTT.

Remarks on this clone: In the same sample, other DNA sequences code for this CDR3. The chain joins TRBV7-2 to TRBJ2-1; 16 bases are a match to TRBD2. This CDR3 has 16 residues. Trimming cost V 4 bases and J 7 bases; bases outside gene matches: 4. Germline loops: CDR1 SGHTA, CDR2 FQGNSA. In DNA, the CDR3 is TGTGCCAGCAGCTCCGGGACTAGCGGGAGGGCGAATGAGCAGTTCTTC. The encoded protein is CASSSGTSGRANEQFF.

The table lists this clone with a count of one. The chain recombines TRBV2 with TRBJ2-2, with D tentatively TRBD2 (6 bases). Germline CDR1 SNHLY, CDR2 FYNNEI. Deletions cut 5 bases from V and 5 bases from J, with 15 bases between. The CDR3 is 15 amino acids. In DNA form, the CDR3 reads TGTGCCAGCAGTTCATACTGGGGGGTTACCGGGGAGCTGTTTTTT. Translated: CASSSYWGVTGELFF. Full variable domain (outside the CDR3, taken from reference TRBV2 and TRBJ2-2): EPEVTQTPSHQVTQMGQEVILRCVPISNHLYFYWYRQILGQKVEFLVSFYNNEISEKSEIFDDQFSVERPDGSNFTLKIRSTKLEDSAMYFCASSSYWGVTGELFFGEGSRLTVL.

CDR3 DNA: TGTGCCAGCAGCCAAGATCGGATGGCACGCAGTGAAGCTTTCTTT. Encoded protein: CASSQDRMARSEAFF. The V and J genes are TRBV14 and TRBJ1-1; D ambiguous. V lost 0 bases, J lost 7 bases, and 15 bases lay in between. Germline-derived CDR1 and CDR2 are SGHDN and FVKESK. The CDR3 spans 15 residues.

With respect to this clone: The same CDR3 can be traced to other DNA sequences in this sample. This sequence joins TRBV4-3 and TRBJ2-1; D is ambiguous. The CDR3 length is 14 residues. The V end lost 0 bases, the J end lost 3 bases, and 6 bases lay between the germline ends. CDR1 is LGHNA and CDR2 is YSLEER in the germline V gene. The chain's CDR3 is CASSQEGSYNEQFF. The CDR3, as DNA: TGCGCCAGCAGCCAAGAAGGCAGCTACAATGAGCAGTTCTTC.

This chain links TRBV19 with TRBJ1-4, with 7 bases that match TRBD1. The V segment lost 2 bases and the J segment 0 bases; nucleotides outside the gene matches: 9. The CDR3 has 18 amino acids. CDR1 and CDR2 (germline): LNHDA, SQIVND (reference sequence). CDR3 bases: TGTGCCAGTAGTATATCCCGGACAGGCTCTGCAACTAATGAAAAACTGTTTTTT. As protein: CASSISRTGSATNEKLFF.

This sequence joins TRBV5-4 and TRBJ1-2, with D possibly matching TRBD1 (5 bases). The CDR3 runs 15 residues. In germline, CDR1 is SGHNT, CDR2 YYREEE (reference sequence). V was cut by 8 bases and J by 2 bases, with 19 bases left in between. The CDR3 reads CASRPRVEGNYGYTF. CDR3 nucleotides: TGTGCCAGTCGCCCCCGGGTAGAGGGGAACTATGGCTACACCTTC.

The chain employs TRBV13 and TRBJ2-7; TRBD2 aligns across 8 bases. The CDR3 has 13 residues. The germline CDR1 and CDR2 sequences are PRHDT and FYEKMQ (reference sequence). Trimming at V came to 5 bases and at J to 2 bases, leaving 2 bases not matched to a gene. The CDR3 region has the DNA TGTGCCAGCAGCCCCGGGAGGGCCTACGAGCAGTACTTC. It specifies CASSPGRAYEQYF.

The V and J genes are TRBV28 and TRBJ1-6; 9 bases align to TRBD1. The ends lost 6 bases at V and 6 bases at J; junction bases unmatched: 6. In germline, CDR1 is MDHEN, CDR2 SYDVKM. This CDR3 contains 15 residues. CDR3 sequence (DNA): TGTGCCAGCAGGGTGGGACAGGGAATTAATTCACCCCTCCACTTT. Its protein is CASRVGQGINSPLHF.

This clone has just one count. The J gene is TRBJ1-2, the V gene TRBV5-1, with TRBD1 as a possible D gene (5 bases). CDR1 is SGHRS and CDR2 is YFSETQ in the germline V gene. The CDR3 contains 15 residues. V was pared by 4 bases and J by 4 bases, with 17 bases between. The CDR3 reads CASSTGTVSGYGYTF. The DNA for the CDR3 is TGCGCCAGCAGCACCGGGACGGTCTCCGGCTATGGCTACACCTTC. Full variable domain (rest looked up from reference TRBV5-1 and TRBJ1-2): KAGVTQTPRYLIKTRGQQVTLSCSPISGHRSVSWYQQTPGQGLQFLFEYFSETQRNKGNFPGRFSGRQFSNSRSEMNVSTLELGDSALYLCASSTGTVSGYGYTFGSGTRLTVV.

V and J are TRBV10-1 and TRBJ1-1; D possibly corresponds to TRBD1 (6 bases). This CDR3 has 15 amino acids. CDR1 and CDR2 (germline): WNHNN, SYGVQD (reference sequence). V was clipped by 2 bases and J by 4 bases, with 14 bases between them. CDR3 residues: CASSEDRRTGTEAFF. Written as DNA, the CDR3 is TGCGCCAGCAGTGAGGACAGGAGGACTGGCACTGAAGCTTTCTTT.

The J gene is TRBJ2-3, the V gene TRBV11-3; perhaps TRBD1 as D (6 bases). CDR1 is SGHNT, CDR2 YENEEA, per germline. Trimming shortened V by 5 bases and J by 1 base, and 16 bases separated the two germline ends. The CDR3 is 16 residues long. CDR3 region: CASSPGTPGCTDTQYF. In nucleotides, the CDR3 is TGTGCCAGCAGCCCCGGGACACCAGGGTGCACAGATACGCAGTATTTT.